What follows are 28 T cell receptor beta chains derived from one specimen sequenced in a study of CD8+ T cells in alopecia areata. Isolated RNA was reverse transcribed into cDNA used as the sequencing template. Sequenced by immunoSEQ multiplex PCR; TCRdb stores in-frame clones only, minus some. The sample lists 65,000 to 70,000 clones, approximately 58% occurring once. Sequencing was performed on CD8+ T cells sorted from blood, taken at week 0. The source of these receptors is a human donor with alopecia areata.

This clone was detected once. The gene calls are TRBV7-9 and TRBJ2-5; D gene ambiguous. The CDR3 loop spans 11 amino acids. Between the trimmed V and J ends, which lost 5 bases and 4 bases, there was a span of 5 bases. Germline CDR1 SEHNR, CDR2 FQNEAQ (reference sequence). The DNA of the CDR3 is TGTGCCAGCAGCCCTGGAGAGACCCAGTACTTC. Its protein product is CASSPGETQYF.

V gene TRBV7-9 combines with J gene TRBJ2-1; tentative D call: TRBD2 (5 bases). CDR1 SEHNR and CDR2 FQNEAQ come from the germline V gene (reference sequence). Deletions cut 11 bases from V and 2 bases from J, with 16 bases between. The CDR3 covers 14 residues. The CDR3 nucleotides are TGTGCCCTATTCCCGGGAAAGACCTACAATGAGCAGTTCTTC. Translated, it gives CALFPGKTYNEQFF. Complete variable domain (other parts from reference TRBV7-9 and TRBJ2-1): DTGVSQNPRHKITKRGQNVTFRCDPISEHNRLYWYRQTLGQGPEFLTYFQNEAQLEKSRLLSDRFSAERPKGSFSTLEIQRTEQGDSAMYLCALFPGKTYNEQFFGPGTRLTVL.

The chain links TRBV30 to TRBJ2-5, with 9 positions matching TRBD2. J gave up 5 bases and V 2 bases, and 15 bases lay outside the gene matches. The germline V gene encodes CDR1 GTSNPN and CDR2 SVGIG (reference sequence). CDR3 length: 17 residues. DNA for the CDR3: TGTGCCTGGAGTAATTCACGTGGTAGCGGGAGCTTGGAGACCCAGTACTTC. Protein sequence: CAWSNSRGSGSLETQYF.

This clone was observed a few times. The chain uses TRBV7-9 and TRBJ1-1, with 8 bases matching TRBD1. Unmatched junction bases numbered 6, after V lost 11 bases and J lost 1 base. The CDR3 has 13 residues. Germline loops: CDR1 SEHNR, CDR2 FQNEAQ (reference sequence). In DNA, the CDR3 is TGTGCCTGTGGACAGGGAGGGAACACTGAAGCTTTCTTT. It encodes CACGQGGNTEAFF.

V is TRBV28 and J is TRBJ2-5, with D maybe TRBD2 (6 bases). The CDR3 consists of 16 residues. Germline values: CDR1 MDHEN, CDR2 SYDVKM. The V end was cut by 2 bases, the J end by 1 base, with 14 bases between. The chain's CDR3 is CASSLGGLDAQETQYF. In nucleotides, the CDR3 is TGTGCCAGCAGTTTAGGGGGGTTGGACGCCCAAGAGACCCAGTACTTC.

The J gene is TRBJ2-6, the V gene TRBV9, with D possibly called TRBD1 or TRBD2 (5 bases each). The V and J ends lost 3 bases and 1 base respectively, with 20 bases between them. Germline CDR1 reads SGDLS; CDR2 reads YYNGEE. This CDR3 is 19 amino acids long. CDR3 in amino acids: CASSGGPTEIESGANVLTF. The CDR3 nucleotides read TGTGCCAGCAGCGGGGGACCCACCGAGATTGAATCTGGGGCCAACGTCCTGACTTTC.

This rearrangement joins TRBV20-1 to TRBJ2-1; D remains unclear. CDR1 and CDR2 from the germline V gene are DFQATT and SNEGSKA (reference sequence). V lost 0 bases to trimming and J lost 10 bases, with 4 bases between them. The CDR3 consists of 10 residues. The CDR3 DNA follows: TGCAGTGCTAGAGACCGGGAGCAGTTCTTC. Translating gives CSARDREQFF.

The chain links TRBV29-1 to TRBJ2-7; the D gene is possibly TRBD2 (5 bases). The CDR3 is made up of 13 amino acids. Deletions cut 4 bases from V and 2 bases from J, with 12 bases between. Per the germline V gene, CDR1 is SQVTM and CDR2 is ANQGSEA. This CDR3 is CSVAVGRTYEQYF. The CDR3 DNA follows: TGCAGCGTTGCAGTAGGGAGAACCTACGAGCAGTACTTC.

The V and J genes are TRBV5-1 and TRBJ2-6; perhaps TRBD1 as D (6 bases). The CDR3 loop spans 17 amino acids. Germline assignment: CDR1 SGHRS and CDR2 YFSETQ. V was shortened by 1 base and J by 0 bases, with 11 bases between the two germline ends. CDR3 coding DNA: TGCGCCAGCAGCTTGCTGGGGGCAGACTCTGGGGCCAACGTCCTGACTTTC. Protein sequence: CASSLLGADSGANVLTF.

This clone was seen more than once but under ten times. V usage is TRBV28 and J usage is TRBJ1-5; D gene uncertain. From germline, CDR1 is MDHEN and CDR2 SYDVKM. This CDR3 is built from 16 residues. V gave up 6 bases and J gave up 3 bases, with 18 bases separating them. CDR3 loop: CASSRRRTAVNQPQHF. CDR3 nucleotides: TGTGCCAGCAGCCGAAGACGGACCGCGGTCAATCAGCCCCAGCATTTT.

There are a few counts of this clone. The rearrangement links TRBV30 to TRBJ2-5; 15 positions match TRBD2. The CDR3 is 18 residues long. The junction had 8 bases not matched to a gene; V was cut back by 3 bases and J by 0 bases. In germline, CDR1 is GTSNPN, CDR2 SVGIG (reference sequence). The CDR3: CAWSEGLAGGPHQETQYF. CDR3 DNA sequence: TGTGCCTGGAGCGAAGGACTAGCGGGAGGGCCTCACCAAGAGACCCAGTACTTC.

The CDR3 sequence is CSVGQGGTEAFF. In DNA, the CDR3 is TGCAGCGTTGGCCAGGGAGGAACTGAAGCTTTCTTT. The V call is TRBV29-1, the J call TRBJ1-1, with D perhaps TRBD1 (5 bases). Germline CDR1 SQVTM, CDR2 ANQGSEA. The V end was cut by 4 bases, the J end by 5 bases, with 11 bases between. This CDR3 has 12 amino acids.

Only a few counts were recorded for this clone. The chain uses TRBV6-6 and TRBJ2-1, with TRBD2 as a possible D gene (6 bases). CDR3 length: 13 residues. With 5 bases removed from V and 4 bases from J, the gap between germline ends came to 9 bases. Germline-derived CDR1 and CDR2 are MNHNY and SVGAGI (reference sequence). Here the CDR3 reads CASSAGLYNEQFF. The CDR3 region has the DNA TGTGCCAGCAGTGCGGGGTTATACAATGAGCAGTTCTTC.

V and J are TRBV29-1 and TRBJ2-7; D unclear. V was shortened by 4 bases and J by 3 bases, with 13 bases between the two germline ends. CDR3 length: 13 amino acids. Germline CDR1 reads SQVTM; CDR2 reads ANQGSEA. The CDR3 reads CSVGGAANYEQYF. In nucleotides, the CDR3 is TGCAGCGTTGGCGGCGCGGCGAACTACGAGCAGTACTTC.

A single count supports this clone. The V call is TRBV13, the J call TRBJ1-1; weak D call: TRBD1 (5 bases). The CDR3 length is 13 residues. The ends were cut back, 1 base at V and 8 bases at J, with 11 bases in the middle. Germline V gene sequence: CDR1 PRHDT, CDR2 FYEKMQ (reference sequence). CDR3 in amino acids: CASSLDPGREAFF. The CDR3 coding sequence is TGTGCCAGCAGCTTAGATCCAGGGAGAGAAGCTTTCTTT. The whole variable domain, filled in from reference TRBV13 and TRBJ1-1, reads AAGVIQSPRHLIKEKRETATLKCYPIPRHDTVYWYQQGPGQDPQFLISFYEKMQSDKGSIPDRFSAQQFSDYHSELNMSSLELGDSALYFCASSLDPGREAFFGQGTRLTVV.

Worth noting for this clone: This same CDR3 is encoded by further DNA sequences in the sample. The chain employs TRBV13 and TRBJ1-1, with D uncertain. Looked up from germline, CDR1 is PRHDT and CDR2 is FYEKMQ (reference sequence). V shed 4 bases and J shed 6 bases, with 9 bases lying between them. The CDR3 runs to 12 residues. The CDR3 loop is CASSSGTAEAFF. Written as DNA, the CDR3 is TGTGCCAGCAGCTCCGGCACCGCTGAAGCTTTCTTT.

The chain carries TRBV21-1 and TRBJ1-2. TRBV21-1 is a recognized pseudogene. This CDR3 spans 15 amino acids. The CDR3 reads CASSPEGGLYYGYTF. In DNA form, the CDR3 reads TGTGCCAGCAGCCCCGAGGGGGGGCTGTACTATGGCTACACCTTC.

The CDR3 here is CASSLEGGTDTQYF. In nucleotides, the CDR3 is TGTGCCAGCAGCTTAGAGGGAGGGACAGATACGCAGTATTTT. The chain joins TRBV11-2 to TRBJ2-3, with TRBD2 identical over 7 bases. Germline CDR1 SGHAT, CDR2 FQNNGV. CDR3 size: 14 residues. The V segment lost 0 bases and the J segment 3 bases; nucleotides outside the gene matches: 0.

The chain's CDR3 is CASSDRTSVNTGELFF. The CDR3 region has the DNA TGTGCCAGCAGCGACCGGACTAGCGTGAACACCGGGGAGCTGTTTTTT. The chain links TRBV7-8 to TRBJ2-2; 9 bases agree with TRBD2. Germline V gene lookup returns CDR1 SGHVS and CDR2 FQNEAQ. After removal of 5 bases from V and 1 base from J, the junction contained 5 bases not matched to a gene. This CDR3 spans 16 amino acids. The entire variable domain, with the rest obtained from reference TRBV7-8 and TRBJ2-2, is as follows: GAGVSQSPRYKVAKRGQDVALRCDPISGHVSLFWYQQALGQGPEFLTYFQNEAQLDKSGLPSDRFFAERPEGSVSTLKIQRTQQEDSAVYLCASSDRTSVNTGELFFGEGSRLTVL.

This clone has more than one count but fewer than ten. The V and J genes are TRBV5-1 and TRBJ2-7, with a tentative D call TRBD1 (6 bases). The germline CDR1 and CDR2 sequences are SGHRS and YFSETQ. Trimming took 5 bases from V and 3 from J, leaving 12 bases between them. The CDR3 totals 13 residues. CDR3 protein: CASRMGANYEQYF. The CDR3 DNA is TGCGCCAGCAGGATGGGGGCAAACTACGAGCAGTACTTC.

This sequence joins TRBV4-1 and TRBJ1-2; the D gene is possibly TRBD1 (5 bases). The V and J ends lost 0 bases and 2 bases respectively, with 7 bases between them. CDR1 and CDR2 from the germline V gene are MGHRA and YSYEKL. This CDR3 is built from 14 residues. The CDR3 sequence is CASSQEPGNYGYTF. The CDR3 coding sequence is TGCGCCAGCAGCCAAGAGCCAGGGAACTATGGCTACACCTTC.

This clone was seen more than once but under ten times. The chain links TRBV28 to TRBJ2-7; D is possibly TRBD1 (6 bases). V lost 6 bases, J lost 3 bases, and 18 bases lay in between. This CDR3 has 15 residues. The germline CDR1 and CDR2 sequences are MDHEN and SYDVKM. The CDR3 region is CASRTTDTGIYEQYF. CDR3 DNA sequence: TGTGCCAGCAGGACTACGGACACAGGGATCTACGAGCAGTACTTC.

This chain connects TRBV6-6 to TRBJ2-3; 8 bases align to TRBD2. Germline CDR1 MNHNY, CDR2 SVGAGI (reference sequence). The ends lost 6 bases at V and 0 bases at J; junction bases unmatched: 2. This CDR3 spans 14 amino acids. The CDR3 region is CASSRGGSTDTQYF. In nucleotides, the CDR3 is TGTGCCAGCAGCCGGGGGGGCAGCACAGATACGCAGTATTTT.

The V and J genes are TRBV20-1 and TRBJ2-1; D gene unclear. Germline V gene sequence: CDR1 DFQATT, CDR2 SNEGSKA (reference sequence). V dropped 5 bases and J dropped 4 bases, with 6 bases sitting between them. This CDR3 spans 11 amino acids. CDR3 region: CSARFYNEQFF. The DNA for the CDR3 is TGCAGTGCTCGGTTTTACAATGAGCAGTTCTTC.

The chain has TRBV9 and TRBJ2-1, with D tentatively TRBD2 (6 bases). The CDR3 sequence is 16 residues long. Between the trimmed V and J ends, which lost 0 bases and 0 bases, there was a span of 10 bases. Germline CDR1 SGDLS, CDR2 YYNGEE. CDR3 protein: CASSVAGRGSYNEQFF. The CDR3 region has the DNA TGTGCCAGCAGCGTAGCGGGGCGGGGCTCCTACAATGAGCAGTTCTTC.

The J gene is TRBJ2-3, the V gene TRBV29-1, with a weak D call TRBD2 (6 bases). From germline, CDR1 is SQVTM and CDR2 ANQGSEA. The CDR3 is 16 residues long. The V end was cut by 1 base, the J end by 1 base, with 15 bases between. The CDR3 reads CSVEGVLGGRTDTQYF. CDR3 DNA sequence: TGCAGCGTTGAAGGGGTTTTAGGAGGGCGCACAGATACGCAGTATTTT.

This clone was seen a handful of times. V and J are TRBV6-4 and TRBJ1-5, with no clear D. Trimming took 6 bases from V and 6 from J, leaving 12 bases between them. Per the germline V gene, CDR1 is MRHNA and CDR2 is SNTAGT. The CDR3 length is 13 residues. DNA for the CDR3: TGTGCCAGCAGCCCCAGCGAGACTCAGCCCCAGCATTTT. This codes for CASSPSETQPQHF.

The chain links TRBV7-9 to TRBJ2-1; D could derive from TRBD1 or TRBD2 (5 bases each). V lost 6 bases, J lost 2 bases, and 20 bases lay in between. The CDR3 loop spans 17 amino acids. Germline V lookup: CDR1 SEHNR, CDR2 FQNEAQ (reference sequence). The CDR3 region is CASRSREKAWPYNEQFF. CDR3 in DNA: TGTGCCAGCAGATCCAGGGAGAAGGCTTGGCCCTACAATGAGCAGTTCTTC. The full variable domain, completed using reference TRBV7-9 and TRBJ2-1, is DTGVSQNPRHKITKRGQNVTFRCDPISEHNRLYWYRQTLGQGPEFLTYFQNEAQLEKSRLLSDRFSAERPKGSFSTLEIQRTEQGDSAMYLCASRSREKAWPYNEQFFGPGTRLTVL.